The sequence of this T cell receptor (beta chain) was determined in a study of T cells after yellow fever vaccination. Germline V gene data show CDR1 as MNHNY and CDR2 as SVGAGI (reference sequence). The CDR3 covers 12 residues. V lost 2 bases and J lost 8, with 6 bases in between. Overall study findings and caveats: It was a small share of clonotypes that appeared in both CD4 and CD8 compartments.

5'RACE template switching added a universal primer site and UMIs to TCR cDNA. One entry per CDR3 protein results from TCRdb running MiXCR on the 5' RACE reads. The data contain some 420,000 distinct CDR3 sequences, about 19% of them singletons. Turning to this clonotype: The antigen is not known.

The chain has TRBV6-6 and TRBJ1-4; D unclear. Sequences were derived from PBMCs, sampled before the yellow fever booster vaccination. This receptor was obtained from a man aged 18-30 years who received the YFV17D yellow fever vaccine. The CDR3 DNA follows: TGTGCCAGCAGTTACCTGATAGAAAAACTGTTTTTT. Translated, it gives CASSYLIEKLFF.